This T cell receptor (beta chain) was documented in a study of OX40 agonist ivuxolimab in advanced cancers. Study in general: Ivuxolimab is an agonistic anti-OX40 (CD134) antibody, and patients were treated with it. Patients received intravenous ivuxolimab every 2 weeks at 0.01 to 10 mg/kg. Participants, roughly 81% male, averaged roughly 60 years of age, ranging from about 23 to 90.

This table comes from immunoSEQ multiplex PCR, and its TCRdb copy is limited to in-frame clones, with some not included. The table lists about 90,000 clones, 75% to 95% of them singletons. The CDR3 is 12 residues long. Germline assignment: CDR1 SGHNT and CDR2 YENEEA. V lost 5 bases to trimming and J lost 2 bases, with 7 bases between them. This sequence joins TRBV11-3 and TRBJ2-7; D gene uncertain. The specimen was CD4+ or CD8+ T cells sorted from blood, collected in a trial of the OX40 agonist ivuxolimab. This clonotype was sampled from an adult with an advanced solid tumor such as melanoma, head and neck, liver or kidney cancer. The chain's CDR3 is CASSPRAYEQYF. The CDR3 DNA sequence: TGTGCCAGCAGCCCGCGAGCCTACGAGCAGTACTTC.